These 18 T cell receptor beta chains came from one sample sequenced in a study of blood T cells in healthy people across ages. Through a sample-barcoded 5' primer and a J-beta primer mix, a second PCR was run for about 7 to 12 cycles. In TCRdb, the 5' RACE reads were re-called with MiXCR into one record per CDR3 protein. There are 1,300,000 or so distinct CDR3 sequences in the sample; 55% to 75% occur only once, and roughly 6.3% lies in the top ten. Material for sequencing was blood. These receptor sequences come from a man between 18 and 35 years old in good health.

This chain uses TRBV20-1 with TRBJ2-3; TRBD2 aligns across 13 bases. The CDR3 totals 15 residues. The junction had 8 bases not matched to a gene; V was cut back by 5 bases and J by 6 bases. In germline, CDR1 is DFQATT, CDR2 SNEGSKA (reference sequence). In DNA form, the CDR3 reads TGCAGTGCTCGGACTAGCGGGGGACATTCGGATACGCAGTATTTT. Translating gives CSARTSGGHSDTQYF.

This clonotype has a handful of counts. The chain employs TRBV20-1 and TRBJ2-3, with 9 bases identical to TRBD1. The CDR3 is 16 amino acids. V dropped 0 bases and J dropped 0; count of bases not matched to a gene: 4. The germline V gene encodes CDR1 DFQATT and CDR2 SNEGSKA (reference sequence). In DNA, the CDR3 is TGCAGTGCTAGAGATAGGACAGGGGAGAGCACAGATACGCAGTATTTT. It translates to CSARDRTGESTDTQYF.

The rearrangement uses TRBV13 and TRBJ2-1; D is perhaps TRBD1 or TRBD2 (9 bases each). V was clipped by 5 bases and J by 3 bases, with 14 bases between them. CDR1 and CDR2 (germline): PRHDT, FYEKMQ (reference sequence). The CDR3 is 15 amino acids. This chain's CDR3 is CASSLAGQGYNEQFF. The DNA for the CDR3 is TGTGCCAGCAGCCTAGCGGGACAGGGCTACAATGAGCAGTTCTTC.

This chain uses TRBV4-1 with TRBJ1-5, with a weak D call TRBD1 (5 bases). Trimming pared 0 bases from V and 4 bases from J, leaving 19 bases between. The CDR3 covers 18 residues. Germline CDR1 reads MGHRA; CDR2 reads YSYEKL. The CDR3 protein is CASSQDPTIPTVNQPQHF. CDR3 sequence (DNA): TGCGCCAGCAGCCAAGATCCTACAATACCGACAGTAAATCAGCCCCAGCATTTT.

This chain links TRBV20-1 with TRBJ2-2, with D uncertain. The CDR3 consists of 15 residues. Between the trimmed V and J ends, which lost 0 bases and 7 bases, there was a span of 15 bases. Germline V lookup: CDR1 DFQATT, CDR2 SNEGSKA (reference sequence). The CDR3 sequence is CSARDSAGFDGELFF. Written as DNA, the CDR3 is TGCAGTGCTAGAGATTCGGCAGGATTCGACGGGGAGCTGTTTTTT.

V usage is TRBV20-1 and J usage is TRBJ2-5; the match to TRBD2 covers 12 bases. The CDR3 covers 17 residues. Germline CDR1 DFQATT, CDR2 SNEGSKA (reference sequence). V lost 5 bases, J lost 5 bases, and 15 bases stayed unmatched. This chain's CDR3 is CSAALGLAGPLGETQYF. DNA for the CDR3: TGCAGTGCTGCCCTAGGACTAGCGGGGCCCCTTGGGGAGACCCAGTACTTC.

This sequence joins TRBV21-1 and TRBJ2-4; the listed D gene, TRBD2, was not tested against the DNA. TRBV21-1 is flagged as a pseudogene. The CDR3 runs 17 residues. For the CDR3, the DNA is TGTGCCAGCAGCAAAGATAGGGCAGCAGCTCCCAAAAACATTCAGTACTTC. Residues: CASSKDRAAAPKNIQYF.

The rearrangement uses TRBV29-1 and TRBJ1-1; D possibly corresponds to TRBD1 (5 bases). V lost 7 bases and J lost 11, with 14 bases in between. This CDR3 spans 10 amino acids. CDR1 SQVTM and CDR2 ANQGSEA come from the germline V gene. CDR3 amino acids: CSAGGAMAFF. In nucleotides, the CDR3 is TGCAGCGCCGGAGGGGCTATGGCTTTCTTT.

The table lists this clonotype with a count of one. The chain carries TRBV3-1 and TRBJ2-3, with D uncertain. Germline CDR1 and CDR2: LGHDT and YNNKEL (reference sequence). V lost 4 bases and J lost 3, with 17 bases in between. The CDR3 runs to 16 residues. The CDR3 loop reads CASSLKGSLKTDTQYF. CDR3 coding DNA: TGTGCCAGCAGCCTTAAAGGGTCCCTAAAAACAGATACGCAGTATTTT.

V gene TRBV20-1 combines with J gene TRBJ2-1, with D possibly TRBD1 on 5 matching bases. Trimming took off 5 bases at V and 7 bases at J, with 12 bases between the two ends. The CDR3 is 12 residues long. Per germline, CDR1 DFQATT and CDR2 SNEGSKA (reference sequence). CDR3 DNA sequence: TGCAGTGCTCTGACGACAGCAAATGAGCAGTTCTTC. Encoded protein: CSALTTANEQFF.

The rearrangement uses TRBV4-3 and TRBJ1-6, with unresolved D. Deletions cut 0 bases from V and 3 bases from J, with 12 bases between. The CDR3 sequence is 17 residues long. Germline V lookup: CDR1 LGHNA, CDR2 YSLEER. The CDR3: CASSQDVGVDYNSPLHF. The CDR3 DNA is TGCGCCAGCAGCCAAGATGTCGGTGTTGACTATAATTCACCCCTCCACTTT.

The V gene is TRBV29-1, the J gene TRBJ2-7; D perhaps matches TRBD2 (5 bases). V was pared by 0 bases and J by 0 bases, with 12 bases between. The V gene's germline CDR1 is SQVTM and CDR2 ANQGSEA. There are 15 residues in the CDR3. For the CDR3, the DNA is TGCAGCGTTGAAGAAGGAGGCTACAGCTCCTACGAGCAGTACTTC. Amino acid sequence: CSVEEGGYSSYEQYF.

This chain links TRBV12-3 or TRBV12-4 with TRBJ2-7; no clear D gene. V was clipped by 3 bases and J by 3 bases, with 6 bases between them. The CDR3 covers 12 residues. DNA of the CDR3: TGTGCCAGCAGTTTTTCTCTCTACGAGCAGTACTTC. This encodes CASSFSLYEQYF.

The chain is built from TRBV29-1 and TRBJ1-1; D call uncertain. CDR1 and CDR2 from the germline V gene are SQVTM and ANQGSEA. The V and J ends lost 7 bases and 1 base respectively, with 10 bases between them. The CDR3 is 12 residues long. The CDR3 bases are TGCAGCGGTTCAGCGGCGAACACTGAAGCTTTCTTT. Protein product: CSGSAANTEAFF. The full variable domain, its missing parts supplied by reference TRBV29-1 and TRBJ1-1, is SAVISQKPSRDICQRGTSLTIQCQVDSQVTMMFWYRQQPGQSLTLIATANQGSEATYESGFVIDKFPISRPNLTFSTLTVSNMSPEDSSIYLCSGSAANTEAFFGQGTRLTVV.

The chain has TRBV4-2 and TRBJ2-2; D gene unclear. V gave up 0 bases and J gave up 6 bases, with 11 bases separating them. Germline lookup yields CDR1 LGHNA and CDR2 YNFKEQ. The CDR3 runs 15 residues. CDR3 loop: CASSQESGVAGELFF. The CDR3 region has the DNA TGTGCCAGCAGCCAAGAGTCGGGTGTTGCCGGGGAGCTGTTTTTT.

The chain recombines TRBV5-1 with TRBJ1-1; no firm D call. The germline V and J ends were trimmed by 8 bases and 6 bases, with 17 bases remaining between them. Germline values: CDR1 SGHRS, CDR2 YFSETQ. The CDR3 has 13 residues. DNA for the CDR3: TGCGCCAGTACGGACCTCCGGAATTCTGAAGCTTTCTTT. Residues: CASTDLRNSEAFF.

Details on this clonotype: The junction and the germline gene differ at one end; a read error may be behind it. This sequence joins TRBV7-7 and TRBJ2-5; 9 nucleotides align to TRBD2. Germline loops: CDR1 SSHAT, CDR2 FNYEAQ (reference sequence). The CDR3 is 16 residues long. CDR3 sequence: CASSRNVGLAQETQYF. CDR3 sequence (DNA): TGTGCTAGCAGCCGCAACGTCGGACTAGCGCAAGAGACCCAGTACTTC.

This chain joins TRBV12-3 or TRBV12-4 and TRBJ2-1, with D possibly being TRBD1 or TRBD2 (5 bases each). This CDR3 region has 22 residues. V was cut by 4 bases and J by 0 bases, with 31 bases left in between. This CDR3 reads CASSSTAGRELQIPSSYNEQFF. The CDR3 DNA reads TGTGCCAGCAGTTCAACCGCGGGCAGGGAATTACAGATCCCAAGCTCCTACAATGAGCAGTTCTTC.